Listed below are T cell receptor beta chains from one sample, sequenced in a study of blood T cell repertoires in COVID-19. Some clones are missing from TCRdb's copy, which holds only in-frame ones; the method was immunoSEQ multiplex PCR. The sample consists of over 120,000 clones, about 79% of them appearing once. Material: PBMCs or T cells enriched from blood (not recorded which). The receptors shown here come from a man aged 45-60 years who had recovered from COVID-19. Both conserved end residues are part of each CDR3. The D gene is left open where the match is weak. Not all rows give a size; the values are once, few, many and, for expanded clones, a class.

v_call: TRBV15
d_call: .
j_call: TRBJ1-1
clone_size: .
cdr3_nt: TGTGCCACCAGCAGGGGGGGAGTAGGGGACACTGAAGCTTTCTTT
cdr3_aa: CATSRGGVGDTEAFF

v_call: TRBV28
d_call: TRBD1
j_call: TRBJ1-2
clone_size: .
cdr3_nt: TGTGCCAGCAGGGACACAGGGGGAGGTCTTGGCTACACCTTC
cdr3_aa: CASRDTGGGLGYTF

v_call: TRBV30
d_call: TRBD1
j_call: TRBJ1-6
clone_size: .
cdr3_nt: TGTGCCTGGTCCTTGGGGCAGGGGGCGAGTTCACCCCTCCACTTT
cdr3_aa: CAWSLGQGASSPLHF

v_call: TRBV7-8
d_call: TRBD2
j_call: TRBJ2-1
clone_size: .
cdr3_nt: TGTGCCAGCAGCTTGGGGACTAGCTCCTACAATGAGCAGTTCTTC
cdr3_aa: CASSLGTSSYNEQFF

v_call: TRBV5-4
d_call: TRBD1
j_call: TRBJ2-7
clone_size: .
cdr3_nt: TGTGCCAGCAGCCCCGGGACAGGACCCTACGAGCAGTACTTC
cdr3_aa: CASSPGTGPYEQYF

v_call: TRBV2
d_call: .
j_call: TRBJ2-7
clone_size: .
cdr3_nt: TGTGCCAGCAGCCAACAGGCTTACGAGCAGTACTTC
cdr3_aa: CASSQQAYEQYF

v_call: TRBV28
d_call: .
j_call: TRBJ1-5
clone_size: .
cdr3_nt: TGTGCCAGCAGTATCCCAGGCCATCATAGCAATCAGCCCCAGCATTTT
cdr3_aa: CASSIPGHHSNQPQHF

v_call: TRBV4-1
d_call: .
j_call: TRBJ1-2
clone_size: .
cdr3_nt: TGCGCCAGCAGCCAAGAGGTCGGCAGGACTACTTATGGCTACACCTTC
cdr3_aa: CASSQEVGRTTYGYTF

v_call: TRBV3-1/TRBV3-2
d_call: .
j_call: TRBJ1-1
clone_size: few
cdr3_nt: TGTGCCAGCAGCCAAGGGAGGAACACTGAAGCTTTCTTT
cdr3_aa: CASSQGRNTEAFF

v_call: TRBV7-2
d_call: TRBD1
j_call: TRBJ1-5
clone_size: .
cdr3_nt: TGTGCCAGCAGCTCGAATCAGGGGGGCAACAATCAGCCCCAGCATTTT
cdr3_aa: CASSSNQGGNNQPQHF

v_call: TRBV6-2/TRBV6-3
d_call: TRBD1
j_call: TRBJ1-1
clone_size: .
cdr3_nt: TGTGCCAGCAGTTACTCGACAGGGGTAGGCACTGAAGCTTTCTTT
cdr3_aa: CASSYSTGVGTEAFF

v_call: TRBV19
d_call: TRBD1
j_call: TRBJ2-3
clone_size: .
cdr3_nt: TGTGCCAGTAGTCGCCTGGGACAGCGAAACACAGATACGCAGTATTTT
cdr3_aa: CASSRLGQRNTDTQYF

v_call: TRBV19
d_call: TRBD1
j_call: TRBJ1-4
clone_size: .
cdr3_nt: TGTGCCAGTAGTCTGGGACAGGGAAGGGTTGAAAAACTGTTTTTT
cdr3_aa: CASSLGQGRVEKLFF

v_call: TRBV19
d_call: .
j_call: TRBJ1-5
clone_size: few
cdr3_nt: TGTGCCAGTAATAACGGGGAAACTAGCAATCAGCCCCAGCATTTT
cdr3_aa: CASNNGETSNQPQHF

v_call: TRBV19
d_call: TRBD1
j_call: TRBJ2-2
clone_size: .
cdr3_nt: TGTGCCAGTAGTATAAAGGGACAGCTGAACACCGGGGAGCTGTTTTTT
cdr3_aa: CASSIKGQLNTGELFF

v_call: TRBV5-1
d_call: .
j_call: TRBJ2-2
clone_size: .
cdr3_nt: TGCGCCAGCAGCCCCGGAGGGGGCTCCGGGGAGCTGTTTTTT
cdr3_aa: CASSPGGGSGELFF

v_call: TRBV4-2
d_call: .
j_call: TRBJ1-2
clone_size: many
cdr3_nt: TGTGCCAGCAGTCCCGGGGGGGGTAACTATGGCTACACCTTC
cdr3_aa: CASSPGGGNYGYTF

v_call: TRBV7-2
d_call: TRBD1
j_call: TRBJ1-2
clone_size: .
cdr3_nt: TGTGCCAGCAGCTTAGCAGGGGGCGCAACCAGTGGGGGCTACACCTTC
cdr3_aa: CASSLAGGATSGGYTF

v_call: TRBV12-3/TRBV12-4
d_call: .
j_call: TRBJ1-2
clone_size: .
cdr3_nt: TGTGCCAGCAGTTTCACCCAGAATGGCTACACCTTC
cdr3_aa: CASSFTQNGYTF

v_call: TRBV28
d_call: TRBD2
j_call: TRBJ2-7
clone_size: .
cdr3_nt: TGTGCCAGCAGTTTAAACGAGGGGAGGGGTTCCTACGAGCAGTACTTC
cdr3_aa: CASSLNEGRGSYEQYF

v_call: TRBV6-1
d_call: .
j_call: TRBJ1-6
clone_size: .
cdr3_nt: TGTGCCAGCAGTGAAAACAGACACTCCTATAATTCACCCCTCCACTTT
cdr3_aa: CASSENRHSYNSPLHF

v_call: TRBV6-5
d_call: .
j_call: TRBJ1-2
clone_size: .
cdr3_nt: TGTGCCAGCATATCAGGGATAGGGGCTCACACCTTC
cdr3_aa: CASISGIGAHTF

v_call: TRBV7-9
d_call: .
j_call: TRBJ1-2
clone_size: .
cdr3_nt: TGTGCCAGCAGCTTGTTCCAGGGCAGGAACTATGGCTACACCTTC
cdr3_aa: CASSLFQGRNYGYTF

v_call: TRBV5-1
d_call: TRBD1
j_call: TRBJ2-7
clone_size: .
cdr3_nt: TGCGCCAGCAGCTCGGGACAGGAGAGCTACGAGCAGTACTTC
cdr3_aa: CASSSGQESYEQYF

v_call: TRBV7-6
d_call: TRBD2
j_call: TRBJ2-1
clone_size: once
cdr3_nt: TGTGCCAGCAGCCCCGGACTAGCGGGGGCGTTAGATGAGCAGTTCTTC
cdr3_aa: CASSPGLAGALDEQFF